This TCR beta chain appears in the sequencing data of a study of blood T cell repertoires in COVID-19. V was clipped by 5 bases and J by 2 bases; unmatched bases: 8. The CDR3 sequence is 15 residues long. The germline gives CDR1 MNHEY, CDR2 SMNVEV (reference sequence). As processed by the authors: Quantification of nucleated cells was approximated via reference gene primer amplification. Libraries were prepared by immunoSEQ multiplex PCR; TCRdb keeps only in-frame clonotypes and omits some of them. That table supplies the V and J calls and clone size; D and trimming were determined from the DNA. The sample consists of 250,000 to 300,000 clones, roughly nine tenths of them appearing once.

V gene TRBV27 combines with J gene TRBJ1-1, with 7 nucleotides matching TRBD1. Sequenced input: peripheral blood. This TCR derives from a woman in her thirties with COVID-19, enrolled during active disease. CDR3 region: CASSDPDRINTEAFF. The CDR3 DNA is TGTGCCAGCAGTGACCCGGACAGGATTAACACTGAAGCTTTCTTT.